This TCR beta chain appears in the sequencing data of a study of shared clonotypes between healthy human individuals (TCRdb year 2020). About the full investigation: The cohort included three men and a couple of women between 18 and 49 years of age. Blood TCR repertoires of five healthy adults were deeply sequenced to estimate repertoire size and the extent of clonotype sharing between individuals. For each donor, three plates each were used for CD4 naive and CD4 memory, two plates were used for CD8 naive, and one plate was used for CD8 memory. Each donor's leukapheresis produced roughly between roughly 0.85 and 9.5 billion PBMCs. Libraries were prepared and TCR repertoires were sequenced by different laboratories using diverse techniques, in order to increase sequencing depth and limit assay-specific biases.

The donors were healthy, HIV-negative adults who had no recently reported acute infections or vaccinations. Every donor was a Caucasian adult living in Nashville, Tennessee, USA. CD4+ T cells were enriched by magnetic negative selection; naive cells were then positively selected on CD45RA, and the negative fraction formed the memory subset. Blood was collected by leukapheresis, and PBMCs were isolated by Ficoll-Histopaque density gradient centrifugation and then cryopreserved in liquid nitrogen vapor phase. Analytical flow cytometry was used to check the purity and quantity of every magnetically sorted T cell population. Genomic DNA was isolated from each sorted fraction and quantified by UV absorbance on a Nanodrop 2000c. Details on this clone: The specificity of this receptor is unknown. Base qualities are not recorded, but no much larger clone differs from it by a single base.

The study at large found these results: Because the study included only a small number of donors, the genetic and exposure-history diversity represented was limited. When a handful of donors were compared, the shared fraction of clonotypes was 5% to 6.5% for naive CD4, less than 4% for naive CD8, 2% to 2.5% for memory CD4, and roughly 0.4% for memory CD8. Pairwise subsampling led to the expectation that sequencing depth would affect the degree of clonotype sharing among donors. Sampling was restricted to blood, and TCR repertoires in tissue are likely to differ from TCR repertoires in blood. Incomplete sequencing was indicated by rarefaction of sorted-subset datasets, despite the large sequencing depth. Naive subsets generally had larger estimated clonotype richness than memory subsets. Compared with non-shared clonotypes, clonotypes shared by all four sorted-subset donors had higher generation probabilities.

Using the deep immunoSEQ assay, TCR CDR3 regions were amplified from genomic DNA by multiplex PCR. Extracted genomic DNA from each cell subset was distributed evenly across all wells of several immunoSEQ 96-well plates, and each plate was treated as a replicate. For sorted subsets, each replicate PCR was loaded with approximately 190 ng genomic DNA, equivalent to 30,000 or so T cell genomes. Purified libraries were measured with a Qubit 3.0 fluorometer, size-checked on a Bioanalyzer 2100, and measured again with the KAPA Library Quantification kit. Every immunoSEQ 96-well plate was sequenced on a separate single-read 150-cycle Illumina NextSeq 550 flow cell. As for how the authors treated the data: Because the immunoSEQ output included only junctional sequences and no quality scores, the filtering could not be the same as the filtering used for full-length reads. To assign V/J genes and CDR3, sequences were annotated using PyIR, a Python wrapper for IgBLAST v1.9, with IMGT germline references. Reads were filtered out if the reads had weak V/J assignments (E-value above 1e-6), no CDR3, stop codons, out-of-frame junctions, or ambiguous translated residues. V3J clonotypes were defined as sequences sharing the same inferred V gene, J gene, and CDR3 amino acid sequence. Percentage overlap between repertoires was calculated by dividing the number of shared unique clonotypes by the size of the smaller repertoire. Repertoire richness was assessed with RTK rarefaction, the Chao1 estimator, and Recon v2.1 estimates of unobserved clonotypes. Generation probabilities for all TCRbeta clonotypes obtained by the gDNA method from several donors were computed using OLGA. TCRdb re-hosts the immuneACCESS table, in-frame sequences only. Its copies lack some clones; in the studies checked, an unresolved V gene accounts for under half of them, and the cause for the rest is not known. The DNA was the basis for D and trimming; V, J and clone size are from that table. The sample table contains some 2.3 million clones; only one count was recorded for 93% of them. The ten biggest clones cover about 0.39% of the sample.

The cysteine opens and the phenylalanine closes a CDR3 of 12 amino acids. Kept here is only the CDR3 DNA, which spans 36 bases and is read in frame from base 1. The germline V gene specifies MDHEN as CDR1 and SYDVKM as CDR2. The sample taken for sequencing was naive CD4+ T cells from PBMCs. The cell subset or site label of this sample denotes: CD45RA+ positively selected. The V gene is TRBV28 and the J gene is TRBJ1-4; the D gene is unclear. The sequence was obtained from a man younger than 35 in good health. Some clones in this sample may be carry-over from other donors' samples. The CDR3 corresponds to CGAARVGEKLFF. The base sequence is TGTGGGGCGGCGAGGGTCGGTGAAAAACTGTTTTTT.